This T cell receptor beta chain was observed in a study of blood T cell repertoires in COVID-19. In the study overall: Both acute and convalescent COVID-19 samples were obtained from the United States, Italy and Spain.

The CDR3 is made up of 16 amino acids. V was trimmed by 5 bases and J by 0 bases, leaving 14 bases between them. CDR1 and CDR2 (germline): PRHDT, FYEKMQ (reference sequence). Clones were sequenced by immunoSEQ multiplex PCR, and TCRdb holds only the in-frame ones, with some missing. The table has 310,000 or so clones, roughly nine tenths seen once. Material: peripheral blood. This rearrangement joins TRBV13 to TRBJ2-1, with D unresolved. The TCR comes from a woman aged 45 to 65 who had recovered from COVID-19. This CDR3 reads CASSPLDLSSYNEQFF. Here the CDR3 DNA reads TGTGCCAGCAGCCCCCTCGACTTGAGCTCCTACAATGAGCAGTTCTTC. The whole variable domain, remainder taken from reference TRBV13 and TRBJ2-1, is AAGVIQSPRHLIKEKRETATLKCYPIPRHDTVYWYQQGPGQDPQFLISFYEKMQSDKGSIPDRFSAQQFSDYHSELNMSSLELGDSALYFCASSPLDLSSYNEQFFGPGTRLTVL.